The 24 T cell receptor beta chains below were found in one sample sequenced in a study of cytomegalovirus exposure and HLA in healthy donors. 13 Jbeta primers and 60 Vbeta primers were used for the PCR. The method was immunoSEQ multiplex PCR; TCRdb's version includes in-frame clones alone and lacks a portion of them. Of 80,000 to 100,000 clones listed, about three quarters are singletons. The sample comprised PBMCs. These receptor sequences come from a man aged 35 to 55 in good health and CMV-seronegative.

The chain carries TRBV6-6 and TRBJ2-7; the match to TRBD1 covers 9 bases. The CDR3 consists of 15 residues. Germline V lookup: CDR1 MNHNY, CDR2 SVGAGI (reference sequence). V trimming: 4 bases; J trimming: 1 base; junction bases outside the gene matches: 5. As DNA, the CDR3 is TGTGCCAGCAGTTCCGGGACAGGGATATCCTACGAGCAGTACTTC. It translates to CASSSGTGISYEQYF.

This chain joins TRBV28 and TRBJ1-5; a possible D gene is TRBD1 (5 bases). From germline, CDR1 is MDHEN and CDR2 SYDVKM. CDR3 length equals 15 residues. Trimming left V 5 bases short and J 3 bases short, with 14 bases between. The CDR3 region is CASSLLGADNQPQHF. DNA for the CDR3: TGTGCCAGCAGTCTTCTAGGGGCAGACAATCAGCCCCAGCATTTT.

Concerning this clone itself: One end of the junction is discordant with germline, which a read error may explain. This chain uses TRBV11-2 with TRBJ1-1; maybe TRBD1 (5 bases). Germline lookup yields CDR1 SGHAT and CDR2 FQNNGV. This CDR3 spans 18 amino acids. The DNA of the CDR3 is TGTGCCAACAGCTTTGGCAGGGATGCGCCTGCGGATAACACTGAAGCTTTCTTT. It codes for CANSFGRDAPADNTEAFF.

The CDR3 DNA reads as TGCAGCGTTGATAGACAGGGGGTAATAGATGGCTACACCTTC. As protein: CSVDRQGVIDGYTF. V gene TRBV29-1 combines with J gene TRBJ1-2; 9 positions agree with TRBD1. The CDR3 consists of 14 residues. CDR1 and CDR2 from the germline V gene are SQVTM and ANQGSEA. V shed 3 bases, J shed 6 bases, and the junction held 8 bases outside the gene matches.

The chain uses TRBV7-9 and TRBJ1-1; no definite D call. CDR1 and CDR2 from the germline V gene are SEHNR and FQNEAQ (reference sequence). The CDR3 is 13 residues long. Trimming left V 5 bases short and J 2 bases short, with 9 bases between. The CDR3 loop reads CASSQTKNTEAFF. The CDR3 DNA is TGTGCCAGCAGCCAAACTAAAAACACTGAAGCTTTCTTT.

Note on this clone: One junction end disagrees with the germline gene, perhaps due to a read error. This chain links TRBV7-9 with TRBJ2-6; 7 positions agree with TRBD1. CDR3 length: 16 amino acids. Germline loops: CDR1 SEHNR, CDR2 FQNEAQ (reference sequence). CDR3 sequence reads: CSSSSAGGVGANVLTF. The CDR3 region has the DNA TGTTCCAGCAGCTCGGCAGGGGGTGTTGGGGCCAACGTCCTGACTTTC.

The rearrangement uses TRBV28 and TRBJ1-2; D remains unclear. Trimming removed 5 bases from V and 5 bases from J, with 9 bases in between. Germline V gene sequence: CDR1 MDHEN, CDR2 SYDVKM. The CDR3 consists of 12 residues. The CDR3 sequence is CASSPSRYGYTF. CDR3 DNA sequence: TGTGCCAGCAGTCCTTCCCGGTATGGCTACACCTTC.

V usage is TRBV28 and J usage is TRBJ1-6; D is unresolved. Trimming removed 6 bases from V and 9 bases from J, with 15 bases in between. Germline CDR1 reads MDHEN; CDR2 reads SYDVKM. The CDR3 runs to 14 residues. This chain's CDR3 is CASRDTPGRSPLHF. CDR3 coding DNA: TGTGCCAGCAGGGATACTCCAGGCCGTTCACCCCTCCACTTT.

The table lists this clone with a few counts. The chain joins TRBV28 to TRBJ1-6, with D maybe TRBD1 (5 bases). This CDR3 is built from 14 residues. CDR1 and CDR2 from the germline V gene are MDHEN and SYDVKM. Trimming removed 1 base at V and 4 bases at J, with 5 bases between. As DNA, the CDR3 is TGTGCCAGCAGTTTATCAGGGTATAATTCACCCCTCCACTTT. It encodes CASSLSGYNSPLHF.

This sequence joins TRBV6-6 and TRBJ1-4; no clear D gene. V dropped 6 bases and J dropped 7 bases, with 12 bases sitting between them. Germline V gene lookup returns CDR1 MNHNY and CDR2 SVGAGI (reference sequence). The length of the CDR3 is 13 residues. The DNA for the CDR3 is TGTGCCAGCAGCCCAGGACTTGGTGAAAAACTGTTTTTT. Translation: CASSPGLGEKLFF.

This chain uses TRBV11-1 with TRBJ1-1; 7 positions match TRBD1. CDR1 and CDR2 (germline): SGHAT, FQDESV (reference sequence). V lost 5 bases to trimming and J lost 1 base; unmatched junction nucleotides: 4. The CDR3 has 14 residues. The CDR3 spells CASSPRQGNTEAFF. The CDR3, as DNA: TGTGCCAGCAGCCCTCGACAGGGGAACACTGAAGCTTTCTTT.

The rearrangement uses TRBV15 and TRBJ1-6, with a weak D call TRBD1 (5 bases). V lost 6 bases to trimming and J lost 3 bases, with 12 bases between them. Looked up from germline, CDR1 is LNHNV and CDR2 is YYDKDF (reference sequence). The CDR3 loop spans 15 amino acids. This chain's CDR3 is CATRAGRDYNSPLHF. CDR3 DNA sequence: TGTGCCACCAGGGCCGGCAGGGACTATAATTCACCCCTCCACTTT.

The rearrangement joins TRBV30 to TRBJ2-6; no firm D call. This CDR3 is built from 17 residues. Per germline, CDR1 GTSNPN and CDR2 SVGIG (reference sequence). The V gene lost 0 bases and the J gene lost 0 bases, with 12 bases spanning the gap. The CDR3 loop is CAWSVMLVSSGANVLTF. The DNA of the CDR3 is TGTGCCTGGAGTGTAATGCTAGTAAGCTCTGGGGCCAACGTCCTGACTTTC.

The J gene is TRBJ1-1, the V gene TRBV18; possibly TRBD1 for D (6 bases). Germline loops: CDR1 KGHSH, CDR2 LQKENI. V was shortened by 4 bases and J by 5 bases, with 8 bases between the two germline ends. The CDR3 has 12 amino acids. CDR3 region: CASSRTGTEAFF. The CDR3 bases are TGTGCCAGCTCACGAACAGGGACTGAAGCTTTCTTT.

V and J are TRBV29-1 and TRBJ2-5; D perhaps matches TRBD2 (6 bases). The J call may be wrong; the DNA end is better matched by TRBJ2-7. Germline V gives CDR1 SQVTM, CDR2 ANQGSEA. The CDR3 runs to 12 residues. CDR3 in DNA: TGCAGCGTTGAAGGGGCGGGGTACGAGCAGTACTTC. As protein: CSVEGAGYEQYF.

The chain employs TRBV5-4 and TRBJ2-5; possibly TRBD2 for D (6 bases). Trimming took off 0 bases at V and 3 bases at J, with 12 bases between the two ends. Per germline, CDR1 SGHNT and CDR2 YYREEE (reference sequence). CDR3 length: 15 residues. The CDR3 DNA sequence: TGTGCCAGCAGCTTGGAAGGAGGGAGAAAAGAGACCCAGTACTTC. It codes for CASSLEGGRKETQYF.

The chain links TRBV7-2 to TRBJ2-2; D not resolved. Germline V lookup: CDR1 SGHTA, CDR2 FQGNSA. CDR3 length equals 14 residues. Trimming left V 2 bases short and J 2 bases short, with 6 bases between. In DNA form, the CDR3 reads TGTGCCAGCAGCTTAAACAGAAACACCGGGGAGCTGTTTTTT. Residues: CASSLNRNTGELFF.

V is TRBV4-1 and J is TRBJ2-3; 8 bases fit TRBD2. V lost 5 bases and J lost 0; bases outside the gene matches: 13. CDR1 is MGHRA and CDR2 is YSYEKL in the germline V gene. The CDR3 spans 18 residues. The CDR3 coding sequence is TGCGCCAGCAGCTTGGATTTAAGCGGGGGCTCTAGCACAGATACGCAGTATTTT. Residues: CASSLDLSGGSSTDTQYF.

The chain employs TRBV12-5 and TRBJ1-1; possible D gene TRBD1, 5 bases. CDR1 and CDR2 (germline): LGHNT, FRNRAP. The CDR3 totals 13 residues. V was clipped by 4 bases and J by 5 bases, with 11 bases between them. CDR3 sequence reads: CASGSGGFTEAFF. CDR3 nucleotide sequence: TGTGCTAGTGGTTCCGGGGGGTTTACTGAAGCTTTCTTT.

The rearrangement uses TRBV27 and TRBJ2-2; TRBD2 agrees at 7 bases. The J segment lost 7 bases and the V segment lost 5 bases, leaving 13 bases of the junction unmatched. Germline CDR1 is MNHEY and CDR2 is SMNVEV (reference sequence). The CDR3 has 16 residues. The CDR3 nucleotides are TGTGCCAGCAGTCCCACCCAGCGGGGTTGGGGCGGGGAGCTGTTTTTT. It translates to CASSPTQRGWGGELFF.

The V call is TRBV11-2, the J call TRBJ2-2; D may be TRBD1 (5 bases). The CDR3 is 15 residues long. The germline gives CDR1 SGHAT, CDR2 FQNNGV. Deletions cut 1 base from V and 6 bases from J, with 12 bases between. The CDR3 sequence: CASSLGPGRSGELFF. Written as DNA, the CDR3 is TGTGCCAGCAGCTTAGGTCCAGGGCGTTCCGGGGAGCTGTTTTTT. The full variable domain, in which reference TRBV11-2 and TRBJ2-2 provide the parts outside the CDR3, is EAGVAQSPRYKIIEKRQSVAFWCNPISGHATLYWYQQILGQGPKLLIQFQNNGVVDDSQLPKDRFSAERLKGVDSTLKIQPAKLEDSAVYLCASSLGPGRSGELFFGEGSRLTVL.

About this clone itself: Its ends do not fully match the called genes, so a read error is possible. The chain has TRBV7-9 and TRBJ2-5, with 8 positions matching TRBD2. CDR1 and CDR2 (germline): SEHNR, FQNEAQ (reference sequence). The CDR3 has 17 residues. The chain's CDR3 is CSSSLEGLAGGQETQYF. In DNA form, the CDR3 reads TGTTCCAGCAGCTTAGAGGGGCTGGCGGGGGGCCAAGAGACCCAGTACTTC.

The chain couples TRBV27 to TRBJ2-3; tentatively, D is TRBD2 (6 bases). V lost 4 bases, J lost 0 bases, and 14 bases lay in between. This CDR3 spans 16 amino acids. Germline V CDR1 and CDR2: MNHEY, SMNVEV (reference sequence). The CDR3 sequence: CASSYLAGSSTDTQYF. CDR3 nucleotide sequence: TGTGCCAGCAGTTACCTGGCGGGAAGTAGCACAGATACGCAGTATTTT.

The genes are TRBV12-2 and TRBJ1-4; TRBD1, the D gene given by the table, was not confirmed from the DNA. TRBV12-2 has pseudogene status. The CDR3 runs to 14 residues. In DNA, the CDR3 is TGTGCAAGTCGCTTGCAGGGACATTACGAAAAACTGTTTTTT. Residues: CASRLQGHYEKLFF.